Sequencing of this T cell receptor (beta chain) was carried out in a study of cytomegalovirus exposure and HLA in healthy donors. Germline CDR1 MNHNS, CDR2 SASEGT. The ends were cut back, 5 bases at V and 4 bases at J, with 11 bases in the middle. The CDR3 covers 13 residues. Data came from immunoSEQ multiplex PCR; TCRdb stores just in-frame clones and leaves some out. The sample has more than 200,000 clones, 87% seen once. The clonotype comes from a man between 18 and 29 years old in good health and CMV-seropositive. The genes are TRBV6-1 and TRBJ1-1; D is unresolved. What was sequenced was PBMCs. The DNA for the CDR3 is TGTGCCAGCAGTTTCTTTCAAGGCACTGAAGCTTTCTTT. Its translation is CASSFFQGTEAFF.